The 27 T cell receptor beta chains below come from one sample, sequenced in a study. TCRdb re-derived calls from the 5' RACE reads in MiXCR, one entry per CDR3 protein. The sample has just under 65,000 distinct CDR3 sequences; approximately 23% are singletons. Material: memory CD4+ T cells sorted from a lymph node. Subset here: memory CD4+ T cells, CD4+CD45RO+CD25-. The receptors here all came from a female donor with breast cancer.

This clonotype appeared many times. The J gene is TRBJ2-2, the V gene TRBV6-5; 8 bases are shared with TRBD1. Per germline, CDR1 MNHEY and CDR2 SVGAGI. V trimming: 0 bases; J trimming: 6 bases; junction bases outside the gene matches: 0. This CDR3 is 14 amino acids long. CDR3 sequence (DNA): TGTGCCAGCAGTTACTCGACAGGGGCCGGGGAGCTGTTTTTT. It yields the protein CASSYSTGAGELFF.

The table lists this clonotype with many counts. This chain links TRBV5-1 with TRBJ1-1; D remains ambiguous. The CDR3 contains 16 residues. The germline V gene encodes CDR1 SGHRS and CDR2 YFSETQ. The V end lost 1 base, the J end lost 1 base, and 14 bases lay between the germline ends. DNA of the CDR3: TGCGCCAGCAGCTTGCTTCCCAGCGGGGAGAACACTGAAGCTTTCTTT. Translation: CASSLLPSGENTEAFF.

The J gene is TRBJ2-2, the V gene TRBV28; 10 bases map to TRBD1. Germline lookup yields CDR1 MDHEN and CDR2 SYDVKM. Germline trimming cut 11 bases from V and 8 bases from J; bases unmatched to any gene: 14. The length of the CDR3 is 15 residues. The CDR3 nucleotides are TGTGCCTGTTCTCCCGGGACAGGGGTTTCTGGGGAGCTGTTTTTT. Its translation is CACSPGTGVSGELFF.

This clonotype has a count of ten or more. The rearrangement links TRBV28 to TRBJ1-5; no definite D call. Germline loops: CDR1 MDHEN, CDR2 SYDVKM. The CDR3 totals 12 residues. Trimming left V 5 bases short and J 16 bases short, with 18 bases between. Here the CDR3 reads CASSERSRIPHF. CDR3 in DNA: TGTGCCAGCAGTGAAAGGTCACGGATTCCTCATTTT.

V gene TRBV7-2 combines with J gene TRBJ2-5, with D tentatively TRBD1 (8 bases). V was cut by 4 bases and J by 14 bases, with 26 bases left in between. The CDR3 runs to 15 residues. CDR1 and CDR2 (germline): SGHTA, FQGNSA. The CDR3 region has the DNA TGTGCCAGCAGCTCAGGGGGCCCTAATCAGGGGGGGTTATACTTC. Protein product: CASSSGGPNQGGLYF.

The V gene is TRBV12-3 or TRBV12-4, the J gene TRBJ2-2; D possibly corresponds to TRBD2 (5 bases). The V end was cut by 8 bases, the J end by 2 bases, with 9 bases between. The CDR3 contains 13 residues. CDR3 loop: CASWGANTGELFF. The DNA of the CDR3 is TGTGCCAGCTGGGGAGCCAACACCGGGGAGCTGTTTTTT.

The V and J genes are TRBV6-5 and TRBJ1-2; TRBD1 is a possible D gene (5 bases). The CDR3 covers 15 residues. Germline assignment: CDR1 MNHEY and CDR2 SVGAGI. The V end lost 0 bases, the J end lost 7 bases, and 15 bases lay between the germline ends. The CDR3 here is CASSYSLYERGGYTF. CDR3 coding DNA: TGTGCCAGCAGTTACTCGCTATACGAGAGGGGTGGCTACACCTTC.

V is TRBV7-2 and J is TRBJ1-1; D might be TRBD1 (5 bases). CDR3 length: 14 residues. Trimming left V 0 bases short and J 1 base short, with 6 bases between. Germline V gene data show CDR1 as SGHTA and CDR2 as FQGNSA. The CDR3 DNA is TGTGCCAGCAGCTTAGCCAGGGAGAACACTGAAGCTTTCTTT. Translated: CASSLARENTEAFF.

V is TRBV7-2 and J is TRBJ1-4; no clear D gene. Trimming took off 5 bases at V and 7 bases at J, with 11 bases between the two ends. CDR1 is SGHTA and CDR2 is FQGNSA in the germline V gene. This CDR3 spans 13 amino acids. CDR3 in DNA: TGTGCCAGCAGCAAAAGACAAGGTGAAAAACTGTTTTTT. Translation: CASSKRQGEKLFF.

The gene calls are TRBV7-2 and TRBJ1-5; D gene uncertain. The germline V gene has CDR1 SGHTA and CDR2 FQGNSA. V shed 5 bases and J shed 6 bases, with 17 bases lying between them. The CDR3 length is 15 residues. CDR3 DNA sequence: TGTGCCAGCAGCGCTCAAAGGGATGCTGCTCAGCCCCAGCATTTT. Its translation is CASSAQRDAAQPQHF.

Written as DNA, the CDR3 is TGTGCCACCAGTGATGGGTCTACAGATACGCAGCATTTT. It specifies CATSDGSTDTQHF. The V gene is TRBV24-1, the J gene TRBJ2-3; D gene uncertain. The DNA end lines up better with TRBJ1-5; the J call may be wrong. The CDR3 is made up of 13 amino acids. The germline gives CDR1 KGHDR, CDR2 SFDVKD.

This clonotype has just a few counts. Given the absence of the conserved phenylalanine or tryptophan at the CDR3 end, a read error is likely. The chain carries TRBV7-9 and TRBJ1-3, with D possibly TRBD1 on 5 matching bases. This CDR3 comprises 15 residues. Trimming shortened V by 4 bases and J by 0 bases, and 10 bases separated the two germline ends. From germline, CDR1 is SEHNR and CDR2 FQNEAQ (reference sequence). Here the CDR3 DNA reads TGTGCCAGCAGCTCTGACAGAAACTCTGGAAACACCATATATTCT. It yields the protein CASSSDRNSGNTIYS.

On this clonotype itself: This may stem from a read error, because a much larger clone lies one nucleotide away. The chain has TRBV5-6 and TRBJ2-5, with TRBD1 matching over 7 bases. The length of the CDR3 is 12 residues. Germline V lookup: CDR1 SGHDT, CDR2 YYEEEE. CDR3 bases: TGTGCCAGCCAGAGGGGGCGAGAGTCCCAGTACTTC. Protein sequence: CASQRGRESQYF.

This sequence joins TRBV9 and TRBJ2-6, with 9 positions matching TRBD1. The CDR3 covers 19 residues. Per the germline V gene, CDR1 is SGDLS and CDR2 is YYNGEE. After removal of 6 bases from V and 4 bases from J, the junction contained 17 bases not matched to a gene. CDR3 nucleotides: TGTGCCAGCACCGGTACAGGGGGACAGGGTCCTTCCGGGGCCAACGTCCTGACTTTC. Its protein product is CASTGTGGQGPSGANVLTF.

This clonotype was observed a few times. J is TRBJ1-6 and V is TRBV4-1; 7 positions agree with TRBD1. Unmatched junction bases numbered 9, after V lost 0 bases and J lost 10 bases. Per the germline V gene, CDR1 is MGHRA and CDR2 is YSYEKL. The CDR3 contains 16 residues. The chain's CDR3 is CASSQERGRRGSPLHF. Written as DNA, the CDR3 is TGCGCCAGCAGCCAAGAGAGGGGGCGCAGGGGATCACCCCTCCACTTT.

In this sample, this clonotype turned up a few times. The gene calls are TRBV4-1 and TRBJ2-5; D possibly corresponds to TRBD2 (6 bases). Germline CDR1 reads MGHRA; CDR2 reads YSYEKL. The CDR3 extends over 15 amino acids. Trimming shortened V by 3 bases and J by 1 base, and 12 bases separated the two germline ends. The CDR3 reads CASSQGDGGQETQYF. The CDR3 bases are TGCGCCAGCAGCCAGGGGGACGGGGGCCAAGAGACCCAGTACTTC.

V and J are TRBV6-2 or TRBV6-3 and TRBJ1-5, with 8 nucleotides matching TRBD1. Germline trimming cut 5 bases from V and 1 base from J; bases unmatched to any gene: 13. Germline values: CDR1 MNHEY, CDR2 SVGEGT. This CDR3 comprises 18 residues. The CDR3 loop is CASSPVRGLAVSNQPQHF. The CDR3 bases are TGTGCCAGCAGTCCCGTCAGGGGGCTAGCGGTGAGCAATCAGCCCCAGCATTTT.

This clonotype was seen only a few times. This rearrangement joins TRBV19 to TRBJ1-2, with D unresolved. Per the germline V gene, CDR1 is LNHDA and CDR2 is SQIVND (reference sequence). Trimming removed 3 bases from V and 4 bases from J, with 3 bases in between. The CDR3 is 11 residues long. The CDR3 DNA reads TGTGCCAGTAGTATTGGCTATGGCTACACCTTC. Translated, it gives CASSIGYGYTF.

As to this clonotype: No conserved phenylalanine or tryptophan is present at the end of the CDR3, so a read error is the likely explanation. V and J are TRBV7-2 and TRBJ2-3; 9 bases agree with TRBD2. Unmatched junction bases numbered 3, after V lost 1 base and J lost 4 bases. The CDR3 runs to 15 residues. Germline V CDR1 and CDR2: SGHTA, FQGNSA. CDR3 region: CASSLVAGGADTQYS. The CDR3 DNA reads TGTGCCAGCAGCTTAGTGGCGGGAGGGGCAGATACGCAGTATTCT.

The sample holds one count of this clonotype. A read error may produce the germline difference seen at one junction end. The chain recombines TRBV5-1 with TRBJ2-3; D gene unclear. This CDR3 contains 14 residues. Germline-derived CDR1 and CDR2 are SGHRS and YFSETQ. The CDR3 nucleotides read TGCGCCAGCAGATCCGGACCTCGCACAGAGACGCAGTATTTT. Translation: CASRSGPRTETQYF.

This clonotype was seen repeatedly, ten times or more. The J gene is TRBJ1-1, the V gene TRBV20-1; D gene unclear. The CDR3 length is 12 residues. Per the germline V gene, CDR1 is DFQATT and CDR2 is SNEGSKA (reference sequence). V was pared by 4 bases and J by 12 bases, with 18 bases between. As DNA, the CDR3 is TGCAGTGCTACAGATGGCCCCGGGAGGCCTTTCTTT. This encodes CSATDGPGRPFF.

Sample share makes this clonotype medium-sized. The CDR3 spells CASSQGTSIYEQFF. In DNA, the CDR3 is TGTGCCAGCAGCCAGGGGACTAGTATCTATGAGCAGTTCTTC. The rearrangement uses TRBV7-2 and TRBJ2-1; TRBD2 matches at 8 bases. The J segment lost 8 bases and the V segment lost 5 bases, leaving 8 bases of the junction unmatched. CDR3 length equals 14 residues. Germline V CDR1 and CDR2: SGHTA, FQGNSA.

This clonotype was seen a handful of times. The rearrangement joins TRBV5-6 to TRBJ2-2; 8 nucleotides align to TRBD1. This CDR3 contains 15 residues. Germline values: CDR1 SGHDT, CDR2 YYEEEE. The trim removed 5 bases at V and 8 bases at J, leaving 11 bases unmatched. In DNA form, the CDR3 reads TGTGCCAGCAGTTTCCGACAGGGGAGTCAGGGGGAGCTGTTTTTT. Translated, it gives CASSFRQGSQGELFF.

V usage is TRBV11-3 and J usage is TRBJ2-3; no reliable D call. The CDR3 is made up of 13 amino acids. CDR1 is SGHNT and CDR2 is YENEEA in the germline V gene. Trimming cost V 3 bases and J 2 bases, with 6 bases left between them. The chain's CDR3 is CASSFVNTDTQYF. CDR3 nucleotides: TGTGCCAGCAGCTTTGTCAACACAGATACGCAGTATTTT.

On this clonotype: Being one base from a much bigger clone, this may be a read error. The J gene is TRBJ1-2, the V gene TRBV10-3; no clear D gene. This CDR3 is built from 13 residues. The germline V and J ends were trimmed by 6 bases and 8 bases, with 16 bases remaining between them. Germline CDR1 and CDR2: ENHRY and SYGVKD. The CDR3 bases are TGTGCCATCAGCGCCAAGGAGCACCAGGGCTACACCTTC. Amino acids: CAISAKEHQGYTF.

This clonotype was seen at least ten times. The rearrangement joins TRBV6-5 to TRBJ1-1; D is ambiguous. Germline V gene sequence: CDR1 MNHEY, CDR2 SVGAGI. The CDR3 length is 13 residues. The ends were cut back, 2 bases at V and 5 bases at J, with 9 bases in the middle. CDR3 protein: CASSYRSLTEAFF. The CDR3 nucleotides read TGTGCCAGCAGTTACCGCAGTCTGACTGAAGCTTTCTTT.

This clonotype was detected once. A read error is possible here, since a much larger clone lies one base away. The rearrangement links TRBV20-1 to TRBJ2-1; the D gene is possibly TRBD2 (6 bases). Germline lookup yields CDR1 DFQATT and CDR2 SNEGSKA (reference sequence). The CDR3 is 11 residues long. CDR3 coding DNA: TGCAGTGCGGGGGGTGACAATGAGCAGCTCTTC. Amino acids: CSAGGDNEQLF.